This TCR beta chain was identified during a study of regulatory T cells in long-lasting Graves disease. Regarding the study as a whole: Gene preferences differed: TRBV28, TRBJ1-2, TRBJ2-5 in persistent cases.

This clonotype was seen ten or more times. Its antigen is not known. Arm-PCR of CDR3 regions and iRepertoire HTBI primers were the basis on which TCR beta libraries were built. TCRdb used MiXCR to reprocess the multiplex PCR reads, holding one entry per CDR3 protein. The sample holds 500,000 or so distinct CDR3 sequences, 15% to 20% seen once. Germline V gene lookup returns CDR1 MDHEN and CDR2 SYDVKM. Trimming cost V 5 bases and J 3 bases; bases outside gene matches: 10. The CDR3 contains 16 residues. Specified time point: newly diagnosed GD, antithyroid drugs for less than 3 months. Extracted RNA from PBMCs served as the source of the TCR library. An endocrinology department located in Xi'an, China, was where the patients came from. These data were also reused for a study on T cells in Graves' hyperthyroidism and ophthalmopathy. That publication notes: The HTBI set primed first-round TCR CDR3 RT-PCR.

The chain recombines TRBV28 with TRBJ2-3; TRBD1 agrees at 8 bases. Source: peripheral blood mononuclear cells (PBMCs), taken at new diagnosis, from a patient treated with antithyroid drugs. This clonotype was sampled from a man in his forties or fifties with Graves disease. CDR3 bases: TGTGCCAGCAGTGGCGGACAGGGTCGGAGTACAGATACGCAGTATTTT. Residues: CASSGGQGRSTDTQYF.